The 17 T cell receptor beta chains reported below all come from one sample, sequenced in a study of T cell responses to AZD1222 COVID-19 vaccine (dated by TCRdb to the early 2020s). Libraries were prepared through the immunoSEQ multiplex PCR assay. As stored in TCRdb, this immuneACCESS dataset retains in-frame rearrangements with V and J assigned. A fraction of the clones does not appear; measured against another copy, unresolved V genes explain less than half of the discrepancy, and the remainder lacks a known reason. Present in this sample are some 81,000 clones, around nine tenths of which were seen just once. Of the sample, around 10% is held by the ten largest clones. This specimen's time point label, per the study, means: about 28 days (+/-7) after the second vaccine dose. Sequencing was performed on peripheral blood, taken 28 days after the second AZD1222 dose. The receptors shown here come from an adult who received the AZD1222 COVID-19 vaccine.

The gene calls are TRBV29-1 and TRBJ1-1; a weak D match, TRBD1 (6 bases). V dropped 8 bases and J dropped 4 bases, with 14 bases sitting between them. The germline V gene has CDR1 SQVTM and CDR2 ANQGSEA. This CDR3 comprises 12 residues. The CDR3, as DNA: TGCAGCTATGGGGGGCGCGTCACTGAAGCTTTCTTT. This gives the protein CSYGGRVTEAFF.

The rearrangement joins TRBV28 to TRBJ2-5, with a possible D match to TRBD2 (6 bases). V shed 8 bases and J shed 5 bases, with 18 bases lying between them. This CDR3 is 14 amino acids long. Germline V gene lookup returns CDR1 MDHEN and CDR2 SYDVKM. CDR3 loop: CASSAVEGSETQYF. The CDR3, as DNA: TGTGCCAGCTCCGCCGTGGAGGGTTCCGAGACCCAGTACTTC.

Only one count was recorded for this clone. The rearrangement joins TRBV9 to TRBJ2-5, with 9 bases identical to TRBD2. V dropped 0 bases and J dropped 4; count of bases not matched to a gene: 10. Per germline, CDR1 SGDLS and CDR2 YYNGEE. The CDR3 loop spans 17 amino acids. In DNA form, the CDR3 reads TGTGCCAGCAGCGTAGGCGCTAGCGGGATTGGGTTAGAGACCCAGTACTTC. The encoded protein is CASSVGASGIGLETQYF.

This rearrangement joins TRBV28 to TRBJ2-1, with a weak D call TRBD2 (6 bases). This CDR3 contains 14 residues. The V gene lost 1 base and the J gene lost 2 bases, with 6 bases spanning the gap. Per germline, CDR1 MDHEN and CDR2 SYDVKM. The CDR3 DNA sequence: TGTGCCAGCAGTTTATTAGCGGCCTACAATGAGCAGTTCTTC. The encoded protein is CASSLLAAYNEQFF.

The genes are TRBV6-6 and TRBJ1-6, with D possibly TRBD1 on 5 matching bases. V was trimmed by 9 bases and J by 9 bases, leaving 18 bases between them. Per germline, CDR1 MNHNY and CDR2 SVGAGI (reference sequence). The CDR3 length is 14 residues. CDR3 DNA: TGTGCCAGTACTGACACAGGTTCGCCTTCACCCCTCCACTTT. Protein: CASTDTGSPSPLHF.

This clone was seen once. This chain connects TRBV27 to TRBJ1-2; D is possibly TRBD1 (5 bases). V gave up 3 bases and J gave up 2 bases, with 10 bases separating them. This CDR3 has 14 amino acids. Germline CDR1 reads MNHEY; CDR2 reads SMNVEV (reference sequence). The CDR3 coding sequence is TGTGCCAGCAGTTTGCGAGGGACCAACTATGGCTACACCTTC. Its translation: CASSLRGTNYGYTF.

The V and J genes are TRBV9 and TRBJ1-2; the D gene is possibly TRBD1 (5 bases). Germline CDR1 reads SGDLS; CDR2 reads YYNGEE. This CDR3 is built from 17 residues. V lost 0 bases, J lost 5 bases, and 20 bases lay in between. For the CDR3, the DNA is TGTGCCAGCAGCGTAGATCAAGGGGTTTCGTTCGGGTATGGCTACACCTTC. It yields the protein CASSVDQGVSFGYGYTF.

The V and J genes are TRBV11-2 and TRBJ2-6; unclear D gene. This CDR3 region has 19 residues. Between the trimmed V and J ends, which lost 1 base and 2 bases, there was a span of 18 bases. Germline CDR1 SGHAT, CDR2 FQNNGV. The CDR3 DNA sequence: TGTGCCAGCAGCTTAGGAGGAATTATCAGGCCGGCTGGGGCCAACGTCCTGACTTTC. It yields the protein CASSLGGIIRPAGANVLTF.

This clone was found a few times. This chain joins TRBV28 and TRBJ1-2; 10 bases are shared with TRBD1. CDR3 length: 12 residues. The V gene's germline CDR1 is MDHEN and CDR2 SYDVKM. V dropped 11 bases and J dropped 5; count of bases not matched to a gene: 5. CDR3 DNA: TGTGCCGGGGGGGACAGGGGATATGGCTACACCTTC. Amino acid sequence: CAGGDRGYGYTF.

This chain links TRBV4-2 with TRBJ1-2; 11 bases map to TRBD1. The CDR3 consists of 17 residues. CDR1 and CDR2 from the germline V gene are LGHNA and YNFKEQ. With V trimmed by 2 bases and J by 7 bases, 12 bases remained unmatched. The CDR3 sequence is CASSQLGTGGIRVGYTF. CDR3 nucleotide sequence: TGTGCCAGCAGCCAACTAGGGACAGGGGGTATTAGGGTTGGCTACACCTTC.

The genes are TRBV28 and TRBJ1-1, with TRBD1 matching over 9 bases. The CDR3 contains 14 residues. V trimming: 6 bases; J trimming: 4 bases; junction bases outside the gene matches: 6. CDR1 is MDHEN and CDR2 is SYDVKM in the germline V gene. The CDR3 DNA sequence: TGTGCCAGCAGCCCGGGGGACAGGGTCACTGAAGCTTTCTTT. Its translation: CASSPGDRVTEAFF.

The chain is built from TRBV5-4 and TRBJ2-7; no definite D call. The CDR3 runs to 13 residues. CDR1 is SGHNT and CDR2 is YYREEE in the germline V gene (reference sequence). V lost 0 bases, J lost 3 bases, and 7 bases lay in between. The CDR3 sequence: CASSLAAGYEQYF. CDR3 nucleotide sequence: TGTGCCAGCAGCTTGGCAGCAGGCTACGAGCAGTACTTC.

The CDR3 DNA follows: TGTGCCAGCTCACCCAGAGCCCAGATTACCGGGGAGCTGTTTTTT. Protein sequence: CASSPRAQITGELFF. This rearrangement joins TRBV18 to TRBJ2-2; D is ambiguous. V was clipped by 3 bases and J by 5 bases, with 13 bases between them. This CDR3 has 15 residues. Germline CDR1 reads KGHSH; CDR2 reads LQKENI.

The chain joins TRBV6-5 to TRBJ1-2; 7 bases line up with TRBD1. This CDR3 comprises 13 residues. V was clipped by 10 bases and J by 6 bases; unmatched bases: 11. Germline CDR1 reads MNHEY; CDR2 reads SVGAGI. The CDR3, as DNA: TGTGCCACCTCCGGGACAGCAATGAATGGCTACACCTTC. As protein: CATSGTAMNGYTF.

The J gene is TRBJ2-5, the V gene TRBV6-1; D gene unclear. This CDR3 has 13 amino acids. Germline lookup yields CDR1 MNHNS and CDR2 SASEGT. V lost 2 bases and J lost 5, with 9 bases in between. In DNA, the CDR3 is TGTGCCAGCAGTGAAAACCTCCGGGAGACCCAGTACTTC. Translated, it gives CASSENLRETQYF.

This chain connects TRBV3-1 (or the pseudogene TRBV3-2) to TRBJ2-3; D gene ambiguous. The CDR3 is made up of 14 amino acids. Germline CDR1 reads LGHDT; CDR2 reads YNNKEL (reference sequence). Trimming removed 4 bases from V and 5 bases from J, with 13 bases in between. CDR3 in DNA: TGTGCCAGCAGCCCTGACGCGGTAGGAGATACGCAGTATTTT. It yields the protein CASSPDAVGDTQYF.

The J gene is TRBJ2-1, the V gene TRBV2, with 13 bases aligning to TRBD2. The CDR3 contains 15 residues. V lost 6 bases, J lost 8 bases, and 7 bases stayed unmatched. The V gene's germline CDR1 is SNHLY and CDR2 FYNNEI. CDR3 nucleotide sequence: TGTGCCAGCAGGAAGACTAGCGGGGGGTCGCATGAGCAGTTCTTC. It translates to CASRKTSGGSHEQFF.